This T cell receptor beta chain originates from a study of shared clonotypes between healthy human individuals. The study enrolled healthy HIV-negative adults without recent acute infections or vaccinations as donors. It was into CD45RA+ naive and CD45RA-negative memory subsets that the CD4+ cells were split. V shed 6 bases and J shed 0 bases, with 8 bases lying between them. In germline, CDR1 is SNHLY, CDR2 FYNNEI. CDR3 length: 14 amino acids. Sequencing was performed with immunoSEQ multiplex PCR; in TCRdb, only in-frame clones are kept and a portion is missing. The sample holds 2 million to 2.5 million clones, 80% to 95% seen once.

The genes are TRBV2 and TRBJ2-2; no reliable D call. The TCR was taken from a young man in good health. Some clones in this sample may be carry-over from other donors' samples. The source material was naive CD4+ T cells from PBMCs. Subset denoted: CD45RA+ positively selected. The CDR3 DNA reads TGTGCCAGCAGGGTCGGGTCGAACACCGGGGAGCTGTTTTTT. Protein sequence: CASRVGSNTGELFF.